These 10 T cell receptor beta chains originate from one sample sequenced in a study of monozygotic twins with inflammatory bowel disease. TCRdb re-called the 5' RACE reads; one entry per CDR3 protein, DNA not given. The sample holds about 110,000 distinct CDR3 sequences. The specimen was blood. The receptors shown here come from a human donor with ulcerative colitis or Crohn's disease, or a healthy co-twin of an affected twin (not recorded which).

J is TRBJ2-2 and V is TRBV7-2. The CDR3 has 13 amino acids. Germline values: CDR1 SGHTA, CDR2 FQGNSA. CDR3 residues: CASSLGRAGELFF.

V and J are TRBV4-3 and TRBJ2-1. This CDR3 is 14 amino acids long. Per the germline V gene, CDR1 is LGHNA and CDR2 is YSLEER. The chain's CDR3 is CASSQDSLYNEQFF.

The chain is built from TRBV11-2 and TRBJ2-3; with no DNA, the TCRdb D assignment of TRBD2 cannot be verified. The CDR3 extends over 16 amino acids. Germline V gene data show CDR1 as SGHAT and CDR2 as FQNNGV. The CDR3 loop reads CASSPRVAGSRGTQYF.

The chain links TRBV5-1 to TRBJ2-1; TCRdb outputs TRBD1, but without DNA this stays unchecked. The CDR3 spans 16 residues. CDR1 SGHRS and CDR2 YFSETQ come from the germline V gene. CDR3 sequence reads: CASTPLTGDTYNEQFF.

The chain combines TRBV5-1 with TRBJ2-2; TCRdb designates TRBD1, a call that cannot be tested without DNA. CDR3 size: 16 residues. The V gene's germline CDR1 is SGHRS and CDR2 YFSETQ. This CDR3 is CASSSHGAGETGELFF.

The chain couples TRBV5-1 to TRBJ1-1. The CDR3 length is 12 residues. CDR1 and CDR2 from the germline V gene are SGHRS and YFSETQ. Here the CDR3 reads CASSVNGEEAFF.

The CDR3 here is CASSVGDTQYF. The chain uses TRBV7-9 and TRBJ2-3. Germline values: CDR1 SEHNR, CDR2 FQNEAQ (reference sequence). This CDR3 has 11 residues.

The CDR3: CSARTPDRGGGETQYF. This rearrangement joins TRBV20-1 to TRBJ2-5; TCRdb selects TRBD1, and the lack of DNA leaves this call unchecked. Germline V gives CDR1 DFQATT, CDR2 SNEGSKA (reference sequence). This CDR3 contains 16 residues.

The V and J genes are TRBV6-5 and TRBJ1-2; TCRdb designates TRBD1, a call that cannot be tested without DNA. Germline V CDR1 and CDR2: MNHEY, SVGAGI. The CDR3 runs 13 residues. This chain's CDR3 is CASNPTGLGGYTF.

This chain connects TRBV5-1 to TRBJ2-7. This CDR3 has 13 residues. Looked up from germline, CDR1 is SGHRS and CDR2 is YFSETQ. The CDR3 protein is CASSWDNSYEQYF. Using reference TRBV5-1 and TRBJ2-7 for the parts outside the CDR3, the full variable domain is KAGVTQTPRYLIKTRGQQVTLSCSPISGHRSVSWYQQTPGQGLQFLFEYFSETQRNKGNFPGRFSGRQFSNSRSEMNVSTLELGDSALYLCASSWDNSYEQYFGPGTRLTVT.